The clone carrying this TCR beta chain was counted once. The CDR3 has 15 amino acids. Germline CDR1 reads SGHAT; CDR2 reads FQNNGV. Trimming cost V 4 bases and J 0 bases, with 12 bases left between them. This entry is derived from a study of blood T cell repertoires in COVID-19. Study overall: Samples taken during acute and convalescent COVID-19 were collected in the United States, Italy and Spain. In each case, the material was cDNA or gDNA derived from T cells, B-cell-depleted T cells, or PBMCs.

Original analysis: Amplification of reference gene primers provided the estimated nucleated cell counts. The assay was immunoSEQ multiplex PCR, and TCRdb's table has in-frame clones only and misses some. V, J and clone size are those of that table, while D and trimming were read from the DNA. The data show roughly 180,000 clones, approximately 80% seen once. The sequence was collected from a human donor in a cohort sampled during active COVID-19. Source material: peripheral blood. This chain links TRBV11-2 with TRBJ1-1; possible D gene TRBD1, 6 bases. This CDR3 reads CASSSRGGLNTEAFF. The CDR3 bases are TGTGCCAGCAGCTCACGAGGGGGACTGAACACTGAAGCTTTCTTT.